This T cell receptor beta chain is from a study of identifying expanded T cells in peripheral blood. The germline CDR1 and CDR2 sequences are SGHNT and YYREEE (reference sequence). The CDR3 runs 17 residues. V lost 2 bases to trimming and J lost 4 bases, with 18 bases between them. Points from the study as a whole: Variance in clone template counts between approximately 2-week samples significantly increased with total template count across all healthy donors. Over about two and four weeks, about 15 and 19 clones changed, versus 1.2 between replicates.

During the collection period, no donor immune events like infections were recorded. Libraries were prepared by immunoSEQ multiplex PCR; TCRdb keeps only in-frame clonotypes and omits some of them. The table includes approximately 90,000 clones, roughly 81% detected once. As for this clone: The antigen is undetermined.

Sample: blood. The chain carries TRBV5-4 and TRBJ2-2; D unclear. This receptor was identified in a person aged 18 to 69 in good health. CDR3 nucleotide sequence: TGTGCCAGCAGCTTTGGGGATCTAGGAGTGAGCACCGGGGAGCTGTTTTTT. Its protein product is CASSFGDLGVSTGELFF.